The rows below give T cell receptor beta chains drawn from one sample of a study of shared clonotypes between healthy human individuals. The assay was immunoSEQ multiplex PCR, and TCRdb's table has in-frame clones only and misses some. The data show about 1.4 million clones, around 95% seen once. Sequences were obtained from naive CD4+ T cells sorted from blood. All receptors derive from a man aged 25-45 years in good health. Both conserved end residues are part of each CDR3. The D gene is left open where the match is weak. Some rows mark clone size as missing; the rest say once, few, many or name a class of expanded clone.

v_gene: TRBV15; d_gene: .; j_gene: TRBJ1-2; abundance: .; CDR3nt: TGTGCCACCAGCAGAGCATTACGGGACGGCGGCTCATTCTATGGCTACACCTTC; CDR3aa: CATSRALRDGGSFYGYTF
v_gene: TRBV2; d_gene: .; j_gene: TRBJ1-2; abundance: .; CDR3nt: TGTGCCAGCGCTGAAGGGATATTATATGGCTACACCTTC; CDR3aa: CASAEGILYGYTF
v_gene: TRBV20-1; d_gene: .; j_gene: TRBJ2-1; abundance: .; CDR3nt: TGCAGTGCTAATGGGGGATCGGAGCAGTTCTTC; CDR3aa: CSANGGSEQFF
v_gene: TRBV7-2; d_gene: .; j_gene: TRBJ1-2; abundance: .; CDR3nt: TGTGCCAGCAGCTTGGCCGGGACCGAGAACTATGGCTACACCTTC; CDR3aa: CASSLAGTENYGYTF
v_gene: TRBV9; d_gene: TRBD2; j_gene: TRBJ2-7; abundance: once; CDR3nt: TGTGCCAGCAGCGTGGGACTAGCGCTTTCCGAGCAGTACTTC; CDR3aa: CASSVGLALSEQYF
v_gene: TRBV5-1; d_gene: .; j_gene: TRBJ2-2; abundance: .; CDR3nt: TGCGCCAGCAGCTTGGGGTTCACCGGGGAGCTGTTTTTT; CDR3aa: CASSLGFTGELFF
v_gene: TRBV5-5; d_gene: TRBD1; j_gene: TRBJ1-2; abundance: .; CDR3nt: TGTGCCAGCAGCTGGGACAGGGAGACGGGTGGCTACACCTTC; CDR3aa: CASSWDRETGGYTF
v_gene: TRBV7-2; d_gene: TRBD2; j_gene: TRBJ2-7; abundance: once; CDR3nt: TGTGCCAGCAGCTTAGGGCTAGCGGGCCGAACCTACGAGCAGTACTTC; CDR3aa: CASSLGLAGRTYEQYF
v_gene: TRBV2; d_gene: TRBD1; j_gene: TRBJ2-7; abundance: once; CDR3nt: TGTGCCACCTCAAACCGGGGACAGGTCTCCTACGAGCAGTACTTC; CDR3aa: CATSNRGQVSYEQYF
v_gene: TRBV27; d_gene: .; j_gene: TRBJ2-7; abundance: .; CDR3nt: TGTGCCAGCAGGGGGCTGGGGACACCTTACGAGCAGTACTTC; CDR3aa: CASRGLGTPYEQYF
v_gene: TRBV2; d_gene: .; j_gene: TRBJ2-1; abundance: .; CDR3nt: TGTGCCTGCAGGGGCAATGAGCAGTTCTTC; CDR3aa: CACRGNEQFF